This is a list of T cell receptor beta chains from one sample in a study of CD8 T cells in Susac syndrome. TCRdb recomputed calls from the immunoSEQ multiplex PCR reads with MiXCR, one row per CDR3 protein. The sample carries about 83,000 distinct CDR3 sequences, around 96% recorded once. The source material was CD8+ T cells from PBMCs. These receptors came from a human donor with Susac syndrome. Both conserved end residues are part of each CDR3. The D gene is left open where the match is weak. Expanded clones get a size class; other rows say once, few or many, or leave the size out.

clone_size: NA; v_call: TRBV7-9; d_call: TRBD2; j_call: TRBJ2-2; cdr3_aa: CASSTPSGSPGELFF; cdr3_nt: TGTGCCAGCAGCACCCCTAGCGGGAGTCCCGGGGAGCTGTTTTTT
clone_size: NA; v_call: TRBV28; d_call: NA; j_call: TRBJ1-2; cdr3_aa: CASSITWGLEDATGRRDYGYTF; cdr3_nt: TGTGCCAGCAGCATTACTTGGGGCCTGGAAGATGCAACAGGGAGGAGGGACTATGGCTACACCTTC
clone_size: NA; v_call: TRBV6-5; d_call: NA; j_call: TRBJ2-5; cdr3_aa: CASKGTSWGSETQYF; cdr3_nt: TGTGCCAGCAAGGGCACCTCTTGGGGATCGGAGACCCAGTACTTC
clone_size: NA; v_call: TRBV15; d_call: TRBD1; j_call: TRBJ1-5; cdr3_aa: CATGQDSRTQHF; cdr3_nt: TGTGCCACCGGACAGGACAGCCGGACCCAGCATTTT
clone_size: NA; v_call: TRBV20-1; d_call: NA; j_call: TRBJ1-5; cdr3_aa: CSARITSNQPQHF; cdr3_nt: TGCAGTGCTAGGATCACAAGCAATCAGCCCCAGCATTTT
clone_size: once; v_call: TRBV6-5; d_call: NA; j_call: TRBJ2-2; cdr3_aa: CASSWTRGELFF; cdr3_nt: TGTGCCAGCAGTTGGACGCGAGGGGAGCTGTTTTTT
clone_size: NA; v_call: TRBV19; d_call: TRBD2; j_call: TRBJ2-1; cdr3_aa: CASSIGGSGGSGQFF; cdr3_nt: TGTGCCAGTAGTATAGGAGGTAGCGGGGGCTCTGGGCAGTTCTTC
clone_size: NA; v_call: TRBV9; d_call: NA; j_call: TRBJ2-1; cdr3_aa: CASSVDGGYNIISSYNEQFF; cdr3_nt: TGTGCCAGCAGCGTAGACGGGGGATACAACATCATATCCTCCTACAATGAGCAGTTCTTC
clone_size: NA; v_call: TRBV6-5; d_call: NA; j_call: TRBJ1-1; cdr3_aa: CASMTGNTEAFF; cdr3_nt: TGTGCCAGCATGACCGGGAACACTGAAGCTTTCTTT
clone_size: NA; v_call: TRBV29-1; d_call: TRBD2; j_call: TRBJ2-7; cdr3_aa: CSVENPGLAGGEQYF; cdr3_nt: TGCAGCGTTGAAAACCCGGGACTAGCGGGAGGCGAGCAGTACTTC
clone_size: NA; v_call: TRBV7-9; d_call: NA; j_call: TRBJ1-2; cdr3_aa: CASSSVLSGMDYGYTF; cdr3_nt: TGTGCCAGCAGCTCCGTTTTGTCAGGGATGGACTATGGCTACACCTTC
clone_size: NA; v_call: TRBV20-1; d_call: NA; j_call: TRBJ2-1; cdr3_aa: CSVEDPGDEQFF; cdr3_nt: TGCAGTGTCGAGGACCCAGGCGATGAGCAGTTCTTC
clone_size: NA; v_call: TRBV29-1; d_call: NA; j_call: TRBJ1-2; cdr3_aa: CSVEDRSGYTF; cdr3_nt: TGCAGCGTTGAAGATCGATCTGGCTACACCTTC
clone_size: NA; v_call: TRBV13; d_call: NA; j_call: TRBJ2-1; cdr3_aa: CASSPAEGKYNEQFF; cdr3_nt: TGTGCCAGCAGCCCGGCCGAGGGCAAATACAATGAGCAGTTCTTC
clone_size: NA; v_call: TRBV6-4; d_call: NA; j_call: TRBJ2-3; cdr3_aa: CASSEWAGRADTQYF; cdr3_nt: TGTGCCAGCAGTGAGTGGGCAGGGAGAGCAGATACGCAGTATTTT
clone_size: NA; v_call: TRBV21-1; d_call: NA; j_call: TRBJ2-1; cdr3_aa: CASSKGAGQGSEQFF; cdr3_nt: TGTGCCAGCAGCAAAGGGGCGGGACAGGGGAGCGAGCAGTTCTTC
clone_size: NA; v_call: TRBV2; d_call: TRBD2; j_call: TRBJ2-4; cdr3_aa: CASRLTSGATLAKNIQYF; cdr3_nt: TGTGCCAGCAGACTCACTAGCGGAGCTACGTTAGCCAAAAACATTCAGTACTTC
clone_size: NA; v_call: TRBV24-1; d_call: NA; j_call: TRBJ2-5; cdr3_aa: CATSDLLETQYF; cdr3_nt: TGTGCCACCAGTGATTTGCTAGAGACCCAGTACTTC
clone_size: NA; v_call: TRBV28; d_call: NA; j_call: TRBJ2-4; cdr3_aa: CASRLGAGSLAKNIQYF; cdr3_nt: TGTGCCAGCAGGCTAGGGGCGGGCTCCCTAGCCAAAAACATTCAGTACTTC
clone_size: NA; v_call: TRBV12-3/TRBV12-4; d_call: TRBD1; j_call: TRBJ2-3; cdr3_aa: CASSPFLQGADTQYF; cdr3_nt: TGTGCCAGCAGTCCCTTCTTGCAGGGGGCAGATACGCAGTATTTT
clone_size: NA; v_call: TRBV20-1; d_call: NA; j_call: TRBJ2-6; cdr3_aa: CSAAGRSGANVLTF; cdr3_nt: TGCAGTGCAGCCGGCCGCTCTGGGGCCAACGTCCTGACTTTC
clone_size: NA; v_call: TRBV3-1; d_call: NA; j_call: TRBJ1-2; cdr3_aa: CASSKPTGNYGYTF; cdr3_nt: TGTGCCAGCAGCAAACCAACAGGGAACTATGGCTACACCTTC
clone_size: NA; v_call: TRBV25-1; d_call: NA; j_call: TRBJ2-4; cdr3_aa: CASSVGGNIQYF; cdr3_nt: TGTGCCAGCAGTGTGGGCGGGAACATTCAGTACTTC
clone_size: NA; v_call: TRBV7-9; d_call: NA; j_call: TRBJ2-1; cdr3_aa: CASSLAPGHGRHEQFF; cdr3_nt: TGTGCCAGCAGCTTAGCACCGGGACACGGCCGCCATGAGCAGTTCTTC
clone_size: NA; v_call: TRBV7-8; d_call: TRBD2; j_call: TRBJ2-1; cdr3_aa: CASSLVSGGHYNEQFF; cdr3_nt: TGTGCCAGCAGCTTGGTTAGCGGGGGACACTACAATGAGCAGTTCTTC
clone_size: once; v_call: TRBV20-1; d_call: NA; j_call: TRBJ2-1; cdr3_aa: CSAREQTSSYNEQFF; cdr3_nt: TGCAGTGCTAGAGAGCAGACGAGCTCCTACAATGAGCAGTTCTTC
clone_size: NA; v_call: TRBV7-2; d_call: TRBD2; j_call: TRBJ2-2; cdr3_aa: CASQDLAGTHTGELFF; cdr3_nt: TGTGCCAGCCAGGATCTAGCGGGAACCCACACCGGGGAGCTGTTTTTT
clone_size: NA; v_call: TRBV11-1; d_call: TRBD1; j_call: TRBJ2-1; cdr3_aa: CASSLRSVGQEFRSYNEQFF; cdr3_nt: TGTGCCAGCAGTTTGAGGTCCGTGGGACAGGAGTTTCGATCCTACAATGAGCAGTTCTTC
clone_size: NA; v_call: TRBV7-9; d_call: TRBD2; j_call: TRBJ2-3; cdr3_aa: CASSPPTSGGEDTQYF; cdr3_nt: TGTGCCAGCAGCCCACCGACTAGCGGGGGGGAAGATACGCAGTATTTT
clone_size: NA; v_call: TRBV20-1; d_call: NA; j_call: TRBJ1-5; cdr3_aa: CSARGGGMDNQPQHF; cdr3_nt: TGCAGTGCTAGGGGCGGCGGGATGGACAATCAGCCCCAGCATTTT
clone_size: NA; v_call: TRBV7-9; d_call: TRBD2; j_call: TRBJ2-7; cdr3_aa: CASSLNRASGIYEQYF; cdr3_nt: TGTGCCAGCAGCTTAAACCGCGCTAGCGGGATTTACGAGCAGTACTTC
clone_size: NA; v_call: TRBV27; d_call: NA; j_call: TRBJ2-3; cdr3_aa: CASSLGGAGTDTQYF; cdr3_nt: TGTGCCAGCAGTTTGGGAGGTGCGGGCACAGATACGCAGTATTTT
clone_size: NA; v_call: TRBV10-2; d_call: TRBD2; j_call: TRBJ2-1; cdr3_aa: CASSVPTLAGDEDEQFF; cdr3_nt: TGCGCCAGCAGTGTTCCCACACTAGCGGGAGACGAAGATGAGCAGTTCTTC